This T cell receptor (beta chain) was identified in a study of T cell repertoires in cytomegalovirus infection. The overall study: The public TCR beta signatures pointed to both CMV infection and matching HLA type.

Notes on the study in general: HLA-C-restricted CMV clonotypes gave the most frequent clonotype in two of eight donors. The cumulative frequency of public TCR beta families identified carriers of CMV plus the relevant HLA.

This clonotype was seen a handful of times. The target antigen is unknown. V lost 0 bases to trimming and J lost 4 bases, with 10 bases between them. The germline V gene encodes CDR1 SGHRS and CDR2 YFSETQ. The CDR3 loop spans 14 amino acids. TCRdb used MiXCR to reprocess the reads, holding one entry per CDR3 protein. The sample carries about 150,000 distinct CDR3 sequences, 23% recorded once. The chain couples TRBV5-1 to TRBJ1-1; a weak D match, TRBD1 (5 bases). This TCR derives from a human donor in good health (CMV status not recorded). Some clones in this sample may be carry-over from other donors' samples. The specimen was PBMCs. In DNA form, the CDR3 reads TGCGCCAGCAGCTTGGCAGTAGGGGTCACTGAAGCTTTCTTT. It specifies CASSLAVGVTEAFF.